The present T cell receptor beta chain was sequenced within a study of neurological immune-mediated disorders. General study findings and limits: Expanded clones shared no identical CDR3 amino acid sequences across subjects, which suggested private TCR-beta repertoires in all groups. The highest TCR clonal expansion occurred in HTLV-1-associated myelopathy; multiple sclerosis fell below healthy controls.

With 10-nucleotide random UMIs included, cDNA was synthesized by 5'RACE. Each CDR3 protein gets one entry after TCRdb re-called the 5' RACE reads with MiXCR. The repertoire includes approximately 28,000 distinct CDR3 sequences, about an eighth of them detected once, and approximately 5% sits in the top ten. The time point here: technical triplicate 2. The sorted-subset TCR libraries were prepared using about a million CD4+ or CD8+ T cells as the starting material. This clonotype was found many times. Its antigen is still unknown. Germline CDR1 reads MGHRA; CDR2 reads YSYEKL. The length of the CDR3 is 14 residues. The ends were cut back, 0 bases at V and 9 bases at J, with 12 bases in the middle.

This clonotype was sampled from a female donor with HTLV-1-associated myelopathy (HAM/TSP). The sample taken for sequencing was CD4+ T cells from blood. This chain uses TRBV4-1 with TRBJ2-1; D may be TRBD2 (5 bases). The CDR3 coding sequence is TGCGCCAGCAGCCAAGATGCTAGCCTTGGTGAGCAGTTCTTC. Protein: CASSQDASLGEQFF.